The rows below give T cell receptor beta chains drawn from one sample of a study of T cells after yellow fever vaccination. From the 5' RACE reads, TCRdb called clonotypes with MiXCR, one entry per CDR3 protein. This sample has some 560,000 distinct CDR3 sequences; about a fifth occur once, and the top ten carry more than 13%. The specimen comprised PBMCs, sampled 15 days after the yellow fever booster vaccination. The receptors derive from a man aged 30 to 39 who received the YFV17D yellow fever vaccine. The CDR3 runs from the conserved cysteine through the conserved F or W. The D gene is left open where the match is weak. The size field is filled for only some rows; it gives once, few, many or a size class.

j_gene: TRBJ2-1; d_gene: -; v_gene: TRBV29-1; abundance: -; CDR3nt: TGCAGCGTGGCAAGCTTATTTAGCTCCTACAATGAGCAGTTCTTC; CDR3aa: CSVASLFSSYNEQFF
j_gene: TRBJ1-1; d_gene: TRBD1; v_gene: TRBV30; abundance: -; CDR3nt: TGTGCCTGGAGCGGGGACAGGGGTTCTGAAGCTTTCTTT; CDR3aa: CAWSGDRGSEAFF
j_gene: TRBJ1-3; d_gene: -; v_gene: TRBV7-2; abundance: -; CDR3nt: TGTGCCAGCAGCTTAGGTTCGGAAACCATATATTTT; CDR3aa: CASSLGSETIYF
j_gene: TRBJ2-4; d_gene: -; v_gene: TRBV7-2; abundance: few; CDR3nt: TGTGCCAGCAGCTTAGGGTTTGGGGAGCTAGCCAAAAACATTCAGTACTTC; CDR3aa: CASSLGFGELAKNIQYF
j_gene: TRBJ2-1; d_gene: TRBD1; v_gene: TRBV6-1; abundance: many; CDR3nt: TGTGCCAGCAGTGAAGATGAGACAGGGGCGAATGAGCAGTTCTTC; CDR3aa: CASSEDETGANEQFF
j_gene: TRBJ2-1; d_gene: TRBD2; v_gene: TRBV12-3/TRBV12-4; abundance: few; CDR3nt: TGTGCCAGCAGTTTAGGGGGGGGAGGGCTTGAGCAGTTCTTC; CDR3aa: CASSLGGGGLEQFF
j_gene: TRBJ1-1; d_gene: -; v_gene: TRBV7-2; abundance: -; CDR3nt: TGTGCCAGCAGCCCGGGCCCGAGTAACACTGAAGCTTTCTTT; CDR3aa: CASSPGPSNTEAFF
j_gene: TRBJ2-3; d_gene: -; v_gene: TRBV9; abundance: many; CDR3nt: TGTGCCAGCAGCCTCTCGGACGCCCCCGGTGATACGCAGTATTTT; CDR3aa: CASSLSDAPGDTQYF
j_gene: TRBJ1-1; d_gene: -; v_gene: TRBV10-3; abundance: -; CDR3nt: TGTGCCATCAAAGAGGGCCCGAACACTGAAGCTTTCTTT; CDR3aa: CAIKEGPNTEAFF
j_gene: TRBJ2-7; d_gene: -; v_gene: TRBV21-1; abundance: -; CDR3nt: TGTGCCAGCAGCAAAGATTGGGCCGCTAGCGGGAGGTCCCACGAGCAGTACTTC; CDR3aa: CASSKDWAASGRSHEQYF
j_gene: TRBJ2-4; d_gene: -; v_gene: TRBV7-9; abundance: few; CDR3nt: TGTGCCAGCAGCCCTCTCTCTGTAGCCAAAAACATTCAGTACTTC; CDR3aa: CASSPLSVAKNIQYF
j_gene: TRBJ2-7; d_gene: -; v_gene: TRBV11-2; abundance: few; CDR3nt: TGTGCCAGCAGCTTGCCTCCTCATGGAGAGGGACCTTGTTACGAGCAGTACTTC; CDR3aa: CASSLPPHGEGPCYEQYF
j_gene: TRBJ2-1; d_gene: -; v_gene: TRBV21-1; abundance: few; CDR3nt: TGTGCCAGCAGCAAAGAGGAGGCGGGAGGGCCCTTTGATGAGCAGTTCTTC; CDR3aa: CASSKEEAGGPFDEQFF
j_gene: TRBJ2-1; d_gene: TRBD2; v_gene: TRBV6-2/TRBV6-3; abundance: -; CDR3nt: TGTGCCAGCAGTTACTTAGACCTAGCGGGATCCAATGAGCAGTTCTTC; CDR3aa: CASSYLDLAGSNEQFF
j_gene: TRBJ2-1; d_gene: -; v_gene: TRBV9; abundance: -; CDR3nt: TGTGCCAGCAGCGTTTTGAACAATGAGCAGTTCTTC; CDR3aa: CASSVLNNEQFF
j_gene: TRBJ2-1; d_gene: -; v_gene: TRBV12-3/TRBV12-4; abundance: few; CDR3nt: TGTGCCAGCAGTTTTACTAGTATCAATGAGCAGTTCTTC; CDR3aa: CASSFTSINEQFF
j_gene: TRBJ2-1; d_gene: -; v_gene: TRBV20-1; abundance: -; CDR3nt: TGCAGTGCTAGTTACGGTAGCCCTGTCGCGAATGAGCAGTTCTTC; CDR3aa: CSASYGSPVANEQFF
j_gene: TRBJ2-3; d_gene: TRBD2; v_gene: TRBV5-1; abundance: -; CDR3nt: TGCGCCAGCAGCTTGGGAGCGGGAGGGACCACAGATACGCAGTATTTT; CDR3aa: CASSLGAGGTTDTQYF
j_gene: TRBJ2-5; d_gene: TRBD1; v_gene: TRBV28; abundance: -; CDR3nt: TGTGCCAGCAGTTTATCCCCAGGGGGCGGACAAGAGACCCAGTACTTC; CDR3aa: CASSLSPGGGQETQYF
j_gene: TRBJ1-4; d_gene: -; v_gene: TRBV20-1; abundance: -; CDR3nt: TGCAGTGCTAGAGATTTCGGGTCTGGTAATGAAAAACTGTTTTTT; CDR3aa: CSARDFGSGNEKLFF
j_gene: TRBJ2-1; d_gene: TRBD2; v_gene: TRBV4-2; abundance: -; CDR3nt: TGTGCCAGCAGCCAAGTCAAAACTAGCGGGAGCTATGAGCAGTTCTTC; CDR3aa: CASSQVKTSGSYEQFF
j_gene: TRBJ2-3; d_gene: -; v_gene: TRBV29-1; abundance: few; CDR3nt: TGCCTGGCATCCCGCACAGATACGCAGTATTTT; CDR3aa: CLASRTDTQYF
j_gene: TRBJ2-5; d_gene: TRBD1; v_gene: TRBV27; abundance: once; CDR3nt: TGTGCCAGCAGTTTATTTAAAGGGGGCCGGGAGACCCAGTACTTC; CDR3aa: CASSLFKGGRETQYF
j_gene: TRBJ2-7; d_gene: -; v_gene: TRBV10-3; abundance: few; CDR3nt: TGTGCCACCGCAGGGGCCCCCGGCGTGTACGAGCAGTACTTC; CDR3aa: CATAGAPGVYEQYF